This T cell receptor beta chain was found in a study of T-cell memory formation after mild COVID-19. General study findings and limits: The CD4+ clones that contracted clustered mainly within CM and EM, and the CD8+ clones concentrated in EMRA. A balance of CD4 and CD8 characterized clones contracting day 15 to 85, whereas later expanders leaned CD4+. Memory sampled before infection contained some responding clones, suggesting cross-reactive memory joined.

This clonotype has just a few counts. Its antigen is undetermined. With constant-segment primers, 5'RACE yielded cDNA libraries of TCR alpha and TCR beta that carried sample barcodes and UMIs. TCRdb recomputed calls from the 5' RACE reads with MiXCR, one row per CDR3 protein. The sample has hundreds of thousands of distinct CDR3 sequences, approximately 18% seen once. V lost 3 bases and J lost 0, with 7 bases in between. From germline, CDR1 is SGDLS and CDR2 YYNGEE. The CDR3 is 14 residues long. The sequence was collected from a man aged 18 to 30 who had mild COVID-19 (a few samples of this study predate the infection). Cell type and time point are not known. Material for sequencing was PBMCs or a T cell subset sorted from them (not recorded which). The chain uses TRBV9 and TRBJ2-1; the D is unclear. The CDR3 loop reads CASSASSSYNEQFF. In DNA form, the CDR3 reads TGTGCCAGCAGCGCCTCTAGCTCCTACAATGAGCAGTTCTTC.